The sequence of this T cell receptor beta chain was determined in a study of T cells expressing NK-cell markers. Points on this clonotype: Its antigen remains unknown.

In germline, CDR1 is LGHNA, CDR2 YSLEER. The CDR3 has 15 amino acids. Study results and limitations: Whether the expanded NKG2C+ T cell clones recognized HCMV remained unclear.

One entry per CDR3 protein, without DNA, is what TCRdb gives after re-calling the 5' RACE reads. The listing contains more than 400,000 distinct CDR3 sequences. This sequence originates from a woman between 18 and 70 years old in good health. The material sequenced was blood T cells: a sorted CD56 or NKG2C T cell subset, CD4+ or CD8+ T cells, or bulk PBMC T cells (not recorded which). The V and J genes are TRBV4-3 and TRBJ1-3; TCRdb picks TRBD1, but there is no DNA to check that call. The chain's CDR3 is CASSQDNSGLNTIYF.